The 28 T cell receptor beta chains below were found in one sample sequenced in a study of cytomegalovirus exposure and HLA in healthy donors. The PCR used 60 Vbeta and 13 Jbeta primers. Sequencing was performed with immunoSEQ multiplex PCR; in TCRdb, only in-frame clones are kept and a portion is missing. The sample holds more than 70,000 clones, about two thirds seen once. The sample taken for sequencing was PBMCs. Source of these receptors: a woman in her forties or fifties in good health and CMV-seropositive.

The J gene is TRBJ2-6, the V gene TRBV6-1; 9 bases fit TRBD1. Germline V CDR1 and CDR2: MNHNS, SASEGT. The CDR3 has 17 amino acids. J was trimmed by 0 bases and V by 4 bases; bases with no gene match: 4. The chain's CDR3 is CASSGGQGRSGANVLTF. In nucleotides, the CDR3 is TGTGCCAGCAGTGGGGGACAGGGCCGCTCTGGGGCCAACGTCCTGACTTTC.

This chain joins TRBV27 and TRBJ2-2; a possible D gene is TRBD1 (6 bases). The V gene's germline CDR1 is MNHEY and CDR2 SMNVEV (reference sequence). V lost 5 bases and J 0 bases, leaving 19 bases between the germline ends. This CDR3 is built from 18 residues. The CDR3 coding sequence is TGTGCCAGCAGTGTAATATCGGGACAAATCGCGAACACCGGGGAGCTGTTTTTT. Protein sequence: CASSVISGQIANTGELFF.

This chain joins TRBV9 and TRBJ1-5; 12 nucleotides align to TRBD1. CDR1 is SGDLS, CDR2 YYNGEE, per germline. V trimming: 5 bases; J trimming: 6 bases; junction bases outside the gene matches: 3. CDR3 length: 14 residues. The CDR3, as DNA: TGTGCCAGCAGTGGGACAGGGGGCTTTCAGCCCCAGCATTTT. It codes for CASSGTGGFQPQHF.

This clone turned up a few times. This CDR3 is CASSRSTSGMGQYF. The CDR3 DNA is TGCGCCAGCAGTCGGTCGACTAGCGGGATGGGGCAGTACTTC. V and J are TRBV10-2 and TRBJ2-7, with 11 nucleotides matching TRBD2. The CDR3 loop spans 14 amino acids. V lost 5 bases and J lost 9; bases outside the gene matches: 9. Germline V gene sequence: CDR1 WSHSY, CDR2 SAAADI.

The chain combines TRBV7-9 with TRBJ1-2; 7 bases match TRBD1. The germline V gene has CDR1 SEHNR and CDR2 FQNEAQ (reference sequence). The CDR3 is 15 amino acids. V was clipped by 2 bases and J by 3 bases; unmatched bases: 6. This CDR3 is CASSLFKGADYGYTF. The CDR3 region has the DNA TGTGCCAGCAGCTTATTCAAGGGGGCGGACTATGGCTACACCTTC.

This chain joins TRBV4-3 and TRBJ1-2; 12 nucleotides agree with TRBD1. Germline CDR1 and CDR2: LGHNA and YSLEER. Trimming removed 0 bases from V and 8 bases from J; junction bases left unmatched: 10. There are 17 residues in the CDR3. CDR3 nucleotides: TGCGCCAGCAGCCAAGATGGGTGGGACAGGGGGCTTGGAGGCTACACCTTC. Protein: CASSQDGWDRGLGGYTF.

The chain recombines TRBV2 with TRBJ2-5, with a possible D match to TRBD2 (6 bases). The CDR3 is 13 residues long. The V end was cut by 7 bases, the J end by 3 bases, with 12 bases between. Germline lookup yields CDR1 SNHLY and CDR2 FYNNEI. The DNA of the CDR3 is TGTGCCAGCAAGTTACTAGCCGAAGAGACCCAGTACTTC. Its translation is CASKLLAEETQYF.

This clone was counted between two and nine times. This chain uses TRBV10-3 with TRBJ1-2; the D is unclear. This CDR3 spans 13 amino acids. Germline V gives CDR1 ENHRY, CDR2 SYGVKD. With 2 bases removed from V and 12 bases from J, the gap between germline ends came to 16 bases. This chain's CDR3 is CAISENSEAEDTF. The CDR3 DNA follows: TGTGCCATCAGTGAGAATTCTGAAGCGGAGGACACCTTC.

The rearrangement joins TRBV30 to TRBJ2-1, with 7 bases fitting TRBD1. CDR1 is GTSNPN and CDR2 is SVGIG in the germline V gene (reference sequence). V trimming: 5 bases; J trimming: 5 bases; junction bases outside the gene matches: 6. The CDR3 length is 13 residues. The CDR3 DNA follows: TGTGCCTGGGTAGGACAGGTCCACAATGAGCAGTTCTTC. Translating it yields CAWVGQVHNEQFF.

This chain connects TRBV7-9 to TRBJ1-2, with TRBD1 as a possible D gene (5 bases). Per the germline V gene, CDR1 is SEHNR and CDR2 is FQNEAQ (reference sequence). CDR3 length: 10 amino acids. V was clipped by 5 bases and J by 12 bases, with 10 bases between them. The CDR3 nucleotides read TGTGCCAGCAGCCCCGACAGAGACACCTTC. It encodes CASSPDRDTF.

This clone was found a few times. V and J are TRBV2 and TRBJ2-1; 11 bases map to TRBD1. V trimming: 9 bases; J trimming: 5 bases; junction bases outside the gene matches: 6. CDR1 is SNHLY, CDR2 FYNNEI, per germline. The CDR3 spans 14 residues. Here the CDR3 reads CARWGQGGNNEQFF. The DNA for the CDR3 is TGTGCCAGGTGGGGACAGGGGGGAAACAATGAGCAGTTCTTC.

The rearrangement uses TRBV28 and TRBJ2-7; TRBD1 aligns across 7 bases. CDR1 MDHEN and CDR2 SYDVKM come from the germline V gene. This CDR3 region has 15 residues. The V segment lost 3 bases and the J segment 2 bases; nucleotides outside the gene matches: 7. The CDR3 nucleotides are TGTGCCAGCAGTTTGCACCCGGGACAGACCTACGAGCAGTACTTC. Its protein is CASSLHPGQTYEQYF.

The gene calls are TRBV5-4 and TRBJ1-6; TRBD1 might be the D (6 bases). Deletions cut 5 bases from V and 7 bases from J, with 10 bases between. Germline CDR1 SGHNT, CDR2 YYREEE (reference sequence). This CDR3 has 13 amino acids. Here the CDR3 reads CASRNRENSPLHF. The CDR3 region has the DNA TGTGCCAGCAGAAACAGGGAGAATTCACCCCTCCACTTT.

The V gene is TRBV7-2, the J gene TRBJ1-1; TRBD1 agrees at 10 bases. Germline V gives CDR1 SGHTA, CDR2 FQGNSA. Unmatched junction bases numbered 7, after V lost 5 bases and J lost 10 bases. This CDR3 spans 13 amino acids. The CDR3, as DNA: TGTGCCAGCAGCCCGGGGACAGGGGTTGTAGCTTTCTTT. It yields the protein CASSPGTGVVAFF.

The chain combines TRBV27 with TRBJ2-5; 7 positions match TRBD2. The J call may be faulty, since TRBJ2-7 better matches the DNA end. The CDR3 loop spans 12 amino acids. In germline, CDR1 is MNHEY, CDR2 SMNVEV (reference sequence). The CDR3 sequence: CASASGGGEQYF. Written as DNA, the CDR3 is TGTGCCAGCGCATCGGGAGGTGGCGAGCAGTACTTC.

Points on this clone: A junction boundary mismatches the germline segment, possibly from a read error. Other DNA sequences from this sample encode an identical CDR3 as well. The chain recombines TRBV19 with TRBJ2-5; a possible D gene is TRBD2 (6 bases). The CDR3 has 14 residues. The V gene's germline CDR1 is LNHDA and CDR2 SQIVND (reference sequence). The CDR3 DNA reads TGCGCCAGTAGTATGCGGAGGGCTTGGGAGACCCAGTACTTC. Its protein product is CASSMRRAWETQYF.

The rearrangement uses TRBV27 and TRBJ2-6; 7 bases line up with TRBD2. V trimming: 1 base; J trimming: 0 bases; junction bases outside the gene matches: 9. From germline, CDR1 is MNHEY and CDR2 SMNVEV (reference sequence). The CDR3 is 19 amino acids. In DNA, the CDR3 is TGTGCCAGCAGTTTATTGGGGACGGGCGGGGGCTCTGGGGCCAACGTCCTGACTTTC. The encoded protein is CASSLLGTGGGSGANVLTF.

The chain carries TRBV9 and TRBJ2-3, with a tentative D call TRBD2 (7 bases). Germline assignment: CDR1 SGDLS and CDR2 YYNGEE. This CDR3 has 16 amino acids. V was pared by 3 bases and J by 0 bases, with 14 bases between. CDR3 nucleotide sequence: TGTGCCAGCAGCGCCTACGAGGGGGGGAGCACAGATACGCAGTATTTT. Encoded protein: CASSAYEGGSTDTQYF. Full variable domain (outside the CDR3, taken from reference TRBV9 and TRBJ2-3): DSGVTQTPKHLITATGQRVTLRCSPRSGDLSVYWYQQSLDQGLQFLIQYYNGEERAKGNILERFSAQQFPDLHSELNLSSLELGDSALYFCASSAYEGGSTDTQYFGPGTRLTVL.

The chain combines TRBV2 with TRBJ2-4; D possibly corresponds to TRBD1 (6 bases). The CDR3 is made up of 15 amino acids. V was clipped by 7 bases and J by 0 bases, with 13 bases between them. The germline V gene encodes CDR1 SNHLY and CDR2 FYNNEI. This chain's CDR3 is CASTPRQEAKNIQYF. DNA of the CDR3: TGTGCCAGCACCCCGAGACAGGAAGCCAAAAACATTCAGTACTTC.

The chain is built from TRBV28 and TRBJ2-7; 8 bases agree with TRBD1. CDR1 MDHEN and CDR2 SYDVKM come from the germline V gene. V lost 7 bases and J lost 6; bases outside the gene matches: 14. The CDR3 runs to 15 residues. The CDR3 DNA reads TGTGCCAGCACCACAGGGGGGCAGGGAACGAGCGAGCAGTACTTC. It translates to CASTTGGQGTSEQYF.

This clone turned up a few times. The chain employs TRBV21-1 and TRBJ1-5. TRBV21-1 is a recognized pseudogene. This CDR3 has 18 amino acids. CDR3 sequence: CASSARNGRGLVNQPQHF. The CDR3 DNA reads as TGTGCCAGCAGCGCTCGAAACGGGAGGGGATTGGTCAATCAGCCCCAGCATTTT.

The chain uses TRBV11-2 and TRBJ2-5; D is unclear. This CDR3 has 13 residues. The germline V gene encodes CDR1 SGHAT and CDR2 FQNNGV. Trimming took off 5 bases at V and 2 bases at J, with 9 bases between the two ends. The CDR3 DNA reads TGTGCCAGCAGCCTATCGACACAAGAGACCCAGTACTTC. This gives the protein CASSLSTQETQYF.

The chain is built from TRBV28 and TRBJ1-2; TRBD1 matches at 7 bases. The CDR3 is 17 residues long. Germline V gives CDR1 MDHEN, CDR2 SYDVKM. V shed 6 bases and J 0 bases; nucleotides not matched to a gene: 13. The CDR3 DNA reads TGTGCCAGCAGGTCCCATTCTGGGACAGACTCTAACTATGGCTACACCTTC. Encoded protein: CASRSHSGTDSNYGYTF.

The chain employs TRBV4-3 and TRBJ1-1, with 8 bases aligning to TRBD1. J was trimmed by 1 base and V by 0 bases; bases with no gene match: 7. Germline CDR1 and CDR2: LGHNA and YSLEER. The CDR3 is 17 residues long. CDR3: CASSQDRGRVANTEAFF. DNA for the CDR3: TGCGCCAGCAGCCAAGACAGGGGGCGCGTGGCGAACACTGAAGCTTTCTTT.

The rearrangement joins TRBV7-2 to TRBJ2-7; the match to TRBD1 covers 12 bases. The CDR3 sequence is 13 residues long. The germline gives CDR1 SGHTA, CDR2 FQGNSA. Trimming removed 8 bases from V and 5 bases from J; junction bases left unmatched: 4. CDR3 DNA: TGTGCCAGCGGGGGACAGGGGGCCAACGAGCAGTACTTC. It specifies CASGGQGANEQYF.

The J gene is TRBJ1-4, the V gene TRBV7-9; 9 bases map to TRBD1. The CDR3 totals 14 residues. Germline CDR1 SEHNR, CDR2 FQNEAQ (reference sequence). The V segment lost 4 bases and the J segment 5 bases; nucleotides outside the gene matches: 2. The CDR3 region is CASSSGTGNEKLFF. CDR3 DNA: TGTGCCAGCAGCTCGGGGACAGGGAATGAAAAACTGTTTTTT.

This CDR3 reads CASSLAGRSNYGYTF. The DNA for the CDR3 is TGTGCCAGCAGCTTAGCGGGCAGATCTAACTATGGCTACACCTTC. V is TRBV7-9 and J is TRBJ1-2; D remains unclear. With 0 bases removed from V and 0 bases from J, the gap between germline ends came to 8 bases. The germline gives CDR1 SEHNR, CDR2 FQNEAQ (reference sequence). The CDR3 contains 15 residues.

V and J are TRBV19 and TRBJ2-2; the match to TRBD2 covers 14 bases. V shed 6 bases and J 3 bases; nucleotides not matched to a gene: 9. Germline CDR1 is LNHDA and CDR2 is SQIVND (reference sequence). There are 18 residues in the CDR3. CDR3 coding DNA: TGTGCCAGTAGGCCCGGGACTAGCGGGAGCGTCGACACCGGGGAGCTGTTTTTT. Protein sequence: CASRPGTSGSVDTGELFF.